The rows below give T cell receptor beta chains drawn from one sample of a study of T cell repertoires in cytomegalovirus infection. TCRdb fed the reads into MiXCR, producing one record per CDR3 protein. Counted here are some 700,000 distinct CDR3 sequences, 35% to 40% occurring once; the ten biggest clones make up about 2.8%. Input material: PBMCs. These receptors originate from a human donor in good health (CMV status not recorded). Some clones in this sample may be carry-over from other donors' samples. CDR3s include the opening cysteine and the closing phenylalanine or tryptophan. A D gene is named only where the DNA matches it firmly. Some rows have no size entry. The others give once, few or many, or a class for an expanded clone.

cdr3_length: 15; j_call: TRBJ1-5; clone_size: once; d_call: .; v_call: TRBV7-9; cdr3_aa: CASSLAAPGKQPQHF; cdr3_nt: TGTGCCAGCAGCTTAGCAGCTCCGGGAAAGCAGCCCCAGCATTTT
cdr3_length: 16; j_call: TRBJ2-2; clone_size: .; d_call: .; v_call: TRBV7-6; cdr3_aa: CASSPVVGGSTGELFF; cdr3_nt: TGTGCCAGCAGCCCGGTAGTCGGGGGATCCACCGGGGAGCTGTTTTTT
cdr3_length: 16; j_call: TRBJ2-5; clone_size: .; d_call: .; v_call: TRBV14; cdr3_aa: CASSHVIGRSGETQYF; cdr3_nt: TGTGCCAGCAGCCACGTGATTGGGAGATCGGGGGAGACCCAGTACTTC
cdr3_length: 16; j_call: TRBJ2-7; clone_size: .; d_call: TRBD1; v_call: TRBV27; cdr3_aa: CASSTRGQGEIYEQYF; cdr3_nt: TGTGCCAGCAGTACCCGGGGACAGGGGGAAATCTACGAGCAGTACTTC
cdr3_length: 14; j_call: TRBJ2-7; clone_size: few; d_call: .; v_call: TRBV6-6; cdr3_aa: CASSYAGQSYEQYF; cdr3_nt: TGTGCCAGCAGTTACGCGGGACAGTCCTACGAGCAGTACTTC
cdr3_length: 13; j_call: TRBJ2-1; clone_size: .; d_call: TRBD2; v_call: TRBV19; cdr3_aa: CASKASGVHEQFF; cdr3_nt: TGTGCCAGTAAGGCTAGCGGGGTACATGAGCAGTTCTTC
cdr3_length: 12; j_call: TRBJ1-1; clone_size: .; d_call: .; v_call: TRBV12-3/TRBV12-4; cdr3_aa: CASSFPSAEAFF; cdr3_nt: TGTGCCAGCAGTTTCCCTAGCGCTGAAGCTTTCTTT
cdr3_length: 15; j_call: TRBJ2-7; clone_size: .; d_call: .; v_call: TRBV7-8; cdr3_aa: CASSLIQGFSYEQSF; cdr3_nt: TGTGCCAGCAGCTTAATCCAGGGATTCTCCTACGAGCAGTCCTTC
cdr3_length: 19; j_call: TRBJ2-5; clone_size: .; d_call: .; v_call: TRBV6-1; cdr3_aa: CASSEAQKGFRPYQETQYF; cdr3_nt: TGTGCCAGCAGTGAAGCGCAAAAGGGATTCCGACCGTACCAAGAGACCCAGTACTTC
cdr3_length: 13; j_call: TRBJ2-1; clone_size: few; d_call: .; v_call: TRBV7-8; cdr3_aa: CASSLLAWNEQFF; cdr3_nt: TGTGCCAGCAGCTTACTAGCATGGAATGAGCAGTTCTTC
cdr3_length: 13; j_call: TRBJ2-5; clone_size: few; d_call: .; v_call: TRBV6-2/TRBV6-3; cdr3_aa: CASSSGGKETQYF; cdr3_nt: TGTGCCAGCAGTTCCGGGGGCAAAGAGACCCAGTACTTC
cdr3_length: 15; j_call: TRBJ2-5; clone_size: few; d_call: .; v_call: TRBV7-9; cdr3_aa: CASSWFGPEKETQYF; cdr3_nt: TGTGCCAGCAGCTGGTTTGGACCGGAAAAAGAGACCCAGTACTTC
cdr3_length: 14; j_call: TRBJ2-1; clone_size: once; d_call: .; v_call: TRBV28; cdr3_aa: CASSSGTLDNEQFF; cdr3_nt: TGTGCCAGCAGTTCCGGGACACTGGACAATGAGCAGTTCTTC
cdr3_length: 16; j_call: TRBJ1-4; clone_size: .; d_call: .; v_call: TRBV12-3/TRBV12-4; cdr3_aa: CAISSPGARTNEKLFF; cdr3_nt: TGTGCCATCAGCTCACCGGGGGCCAGAACTAATGAAAAACTGTTTTTT
cdr3_length: 15; j_call: TRBJ2-5; clone_size: .; d_call: TRBD1; v_call: TRBV5-6; cdr3_aa: CASSLPRGHEETQYF; cdr3_nt: TGTGCCAGCAGCTTGCCTAGGGGGCATGAAGAGACCCAGTACTTC
cdr3_length: 17; j_call: TRBJ1-5; clone_size: .; d_call: TRBD1; v_call: TRBV12-3/TRBV12-4; cdr3_aa: CASSSLGTGGFGQPQHF; cdr3_nt: TGTGCCAGCAGTTCCCTCGGGACAGGGGGTTTCGGACAGCCCCAGCATTTT
cdr3_length: 15; j_call: TRBJ1-1; clone_size: .; d_call: .; v_call: TRBV4-1; cdr3_aa: CASSQEPPRNTEAFF; cdr3_nt: TGCGCCAGCAGCCAAGAGCCACCGCGGAACACTGAAGCTTTCTTT
cdr3_length: 15; j_call: TRBJ1-1; clone_size: .; d_call: .; v_call: TRBV7-9; cdr3_aa: CASSSRRRPSHEAFF; cdr3_nt: TGTGCCAGCAGCTCTAGACGGCGCCCGTCCCATGAAGCTTTCTTT
cdr3_length: 14; j_call: TRBJ2-2; clone_size: few; d_call: .; v_call: TRBV28; cdr3_aa: CASSIRQNTGELFF; cdr3_nt: TGTGCCAGCAGTATAAGACAGAACACCGGGGAGCTGTTTTTT
cdr3_length: 18; j_call: TRBJ2-1; clone_size: .; d_call: TRBD2; v_call: TRBV6-1; cdr3_aa: CASRGWRLAGARVDEQFF; cdr3_nt: TGTGCCAGCAGGGGGTGGAGACTAGCGGGGGCGCGGGTGGATGAGCAGTTCTTC
cdr3_length: 16; j_call: TRBJ2-4; clone_size: few; d_call: .; v_call: TRBV10-3; cdr3_aa: CAISDPTRLAKNIQYF; cdr3_nt: TGTGCCATCAGTGACCCTACTCGGTTAGCCAAAAACATTCAGTACTTC
cdr3_length: 15; j_call: TRBJ2-7; clone_size: .; d_call: TRBD1; v_call: TRBV4-1; cdr3_aa: CASSPQSRDRDEQYF; cdr3_nt: TGCGCCAGCAGCCCCCAGTCCCGGGACAGGGACGAGCAGTACTTC
cdr3_length: 11; j_call: TRBJ2-7; clone_size: few; d_call: .; v_call: TRBV29-1; cdr3_aa: CSVVYTYEQYF; cdr3_nt: TGCAGCGTTGTTTATACCTACGAGCAGTACTTC
cdr3_length: 14; j_call: TRBJ2-7; clone_size: few; d_call: .; v_call: TRBV6-1; cdr3_aa: CASSENRPGHEQYF; cdr3_nt: TGTGCCAGCAGTGAGAACAGGCCGGGACACGAGCAGTACTTC
cdr3_length: 14; j_call: TRBJ2-3; clone_size: .; d_call: .; v_call: TRBV11-2; cdr3_aa: CASSLRPYTDTQYF; cdr3_nt: TGTGCCAGCAGCTTGAGACCTTACACAGATACGCAGTATTTT
cdr3_length: 18; j_call: TRBJ2-2; clone_size: .; d_call: .; v_call: TRBV4-3; cdr3_aa: CASSVRLMSGTNTGELFF; cdr3_nt: TGCGCCAGCAGCGTCCGCCTAATGTCGGGGACGAACACCGGGGAGCTGTTTTTT
cdr3_length: 20; j_call: TRBJ2-2; clone_size: .; d_call: TRBD2; v_call: TRBV27; cdr3_aa: CASSLQRTSGRALDTGELFF; cdr3_nt: TGTGCCAGCAGTCTTCAACGGACTAGCGGGAGGGCCTTGGACACCGGGGAGCTGTTTTTT
cdr3_length: 14; j_call: TRBJ2-1; clone_size: few; d_call: .; v_call: TRBV28; cdr3_aa: CASSFRKGLDEQFF; cdr3_nt: TGTGCCAGCAGTTTCCGAAAGGGTTTAGATGAGCAGTTCTTC
cdr3_length: 12; j_call: TRBJ1-1; clone_size: .; d_call: .; v_call: TRBV5-6; cdr3_aa: CASSHAKSEAFF; cdr3_nt: TGTGCCAGCAGCCACGCCAAATCTGAAGCTTTCTTT
cdr3_length: 14; j_call: TRBJ2-1; clone_size: .; d_call: TRBD1; v_call: TRBV5-6; cdr3_aa: CASSSRGQNNEQFF; cdr3_nt: TGTGCCAGCAGCTCGAGGGGGCAGAACAATGAGCAGTTCTTC
cdr3_length: 15; j_call: TRBJ2-7; clone_size: .; d_call: TRBD2; v_call: TRBV7-2; cdr3_aa: CASSYTSGVSYEQYF; cdr3_nt: TGTGCCAGCAGCTATACTAGCGGGGTCTCCTACGAGCAGTACTTC
cdr3_length: 13; j_call: TRBJ2-1; clone_size: few; d_call: TRBD1; v_call: TRBV12-3/TRBV12-4; cdr3_aa: CASRRQGANEQFF; cdr3_nt: TGTGCCAGCAGAAGACAGGGGGCGAATGAGCAGTTCTTC
cdr3_length: 15; j_call: TRBJ2-2; clone_size: .; d_call: TRBD2; v_call: TRBV7-9; cdr3_aa: CASSPLAATLRELFF; cdr3_nt: TGTGCCAGCAGCCCCCTAGCGGCCACGCTCCGGGAGCTGTTTTTT
cdr3_length: 19; j_call: TRBJ2-6; clone_size: many; d_call: .; v_call: TRBV7-6; cdr3_aa: CASSFRAHGGDSGANVLTF; cdr3_nt: TGTGCCAGCAGCTTTAGGGCCCATGGAGGGGACTCTGGGGCCAACGTCCTGACTTTC
cdr3_length: 15; j_call: TRBJ2-3; clone_size: .; d_call: .; v_call: TRBV12-3/TRBV12-4; cdr3_aa: CASSQEGDGTDTQYF; cdr3_nt: TGTGCCAGCAGCCAGGAGGGGGATGGCACAGATACGCAGTATTTT
cdr3_length: 15; j_call: TRBJ1-3; clone_size: .; d_call: .; v_call: TRBV28; cdr3_aa: CASSFGQISGNTIYF; cdr3_nt: TGTGCCAGCAGTTTTGGGCAAATCTCTGGAAACACCATATATTTT
cdr3_length: 13; j_call: TRBJ2-5; clone_size: few; d_call: .; v_call: TRBV10-3; cdr3_aa: CAIRRGLQETQYF; cdr3_nt: TGTGCCATCAGGAGGGGCCTCCAGGAGACCCAGTACTTC
cdr3_length: 16; j_call: TRBJ1-2; clone_size: .; d_call: TRBD1; v_call: TRBV19; cdr3_aa: CASSFNPDRAPYGYTF; cdr3_nt: TGTGCCAGTAGTTTCAACCCGGACAGGGCGCCCTATGGCTACACCTTC
cdr3_length: 17; j_call: TRBJ2-6; clone_size: .; d_call: .; v_call: TRBV6-1; cdr3_aa: CASSSAGSRSGANVLTF; cdr3_nt: TGTGCCAGCAGTTCGGCGGGATCCCGCTCTGGGGCCAACGTCCTGACTTTC